The next 20 T cell receptor beta chains were all read from a single sample in a study of cytomegalovirus exposure and HLA in healthy donors listed by TCRdb under 2017. The method was the immunoSEQ multiplex PCR assay. For the multiplex PCR, a mixture combining 60 forward primers for TCR Vbeta segments and 13 reverse primers for TCR Jbeta segments was used. Sourced from immuneACCESS, this table was stored by TCRdb with only in-frame sequences that have V and J called. A share of the clones is absent; for the studies checked, an unresolved V gene accounts for under half, and the remainder has no known explanation. The sample table holds 200,000 to 250,000 clones, of which 60% to 80% were seen once. The ten top clones hold around 2% of the sample. Source material: PBMCs. The receptors were sampled from a man between 18 and 29 years old in good health and CMV-seronegative.

The chain recombines TRBV20-1 with TRBJ1-4, with unresolved D. Germline CDR1 DFQATT, CDR2 SNEGSKA (reference sequence). V gave up 5 bases and J gave up 8 bases, with 9 bases separating them. CDR3 size: 11 residues. The CDR3 bases are TGCAGTGCTTTACTTTGGGAAAAACTGTTTTTT. Protein: CSALLWEKLFF.

CDR3 DNA: TGCAGCGCCGGGACTCAAGGGGGCACAGATACGCAGTATTTT. This sequence encodes CSAGTQGGTDTQYF. The J gene is TRBJ2-3, the V gene TRBV29-1, with D tentatively TRBD2 (6 bases). Germline V gives CDR1 SQVTM, CDR2 ANQGSEA. V was shortened by 7 bases and J by 1 base, with 15 bases between the two germline ends. The CDR3 runs to 14 residues.

J is TRBJ1-2 and V is TRBV5-1; 9 nucleotides match TRBD1. Trimming removed 0 bases from V and 12 bases from J; junction bases left unmatched: 9. The CDR3 is 14 amino acids. Germline CDR1 SGHRS, CDR2 YFSETQ. The CDR3 coding sequence is TGCGCCAGCAGCTTGGAAACAGGGGGCTGGGGTAACACCTTC. This translates into CASSLETGGWGNTF.

The chain joins TRBV5-1 to TRBJ2-1; 9 nucleotides agree with TRBD2. CDR1 is SGHRS and CDR2 is YFSETQ in the germline V gene. With V trimmed by 0 bases and J by 7 bases, 8 bases remained unmatched. The CDR3 consists of 16 residues. DNA of the CDR3: TGCGCCAGCAGCTTGGAGGCGGGGGGGCCGACAAATGAGCAGTTCTTC. Amino acid sequence: CASSLEAGGPTNEQFF.

This clone occurred a few times. The chain recombines TRBV6-5 with TRBJ2-2, with TRBD1 matching 8 bases. The V gene end was trimmed by 2 bases and the J gene end by 3 bases; junction bases not matched to a gene: 2. Germline CDR1 MNHEY, CDR2 SVGAGI. This CDR3 is built from 15 residues. The CDR3 is CASSYADRDTGELFF. CDR3 in DNA: TGTGCCAGCAGTTACGCGGACAGGGACACCGGGGAGCTGTTTTTT.

This clone has a handful of counts. The J gene is TRBJ2-7, the V gene TRBV28; 8 nucleotides align to TRBD1. V shed 11 bases, J shed 6 bases, and the junction held 9 bases outside the gene matches. The CDR3 extends over 12 amino acids. The germline V gene encodes CDR1 MDHEN and CDR2 SYDVKM. The CDR3 sequence: CAAGQGISEQYF. DNA of the CDR3: TGTGCCGCAGGACAGGGTATCTCCGAGCAGTACTTC.

This chain links TRBV5-8 with TRBJ2-5, with TRBD1 identical over 7 bases. Germline V gene data show CDR1 as SGHTS and CDR2 as YDEGEE. The V gene end was trimmed by 5 bases and the J gene end by 2 bases; junction bases not matched to a gene: 12. The CDR3 contains 16 residues. The CDR3 is CASSGTGTARQETQYF. CDR3 DNA: TGTGCCAGCAGTGGAACTGGGACAGCAAGACAAGAGACCCAGTACTTC.

The chain combines TRBV9 with TRBJ2-4, with 13 bases aligning to TRBD2. Losses at the gene ends were 0 bases for V and 6 bases for J; bases not matched to a gene: 3. The CDR3 length is 16 residues. From germline, CDR1 is SGDLS and CDR2 YYNGEE. This CDR3 is CASSVGLAGGLNIQYF. The CDR3 coding sequence is TGTGCCAGCAGCGTAGGACTAGCGGGGGGACTAAACATTCAGTACTTC. Variable domain in full (rest from reference TRBV9 and TRBJ2-4): DSGVTQTPKHLITATGQRVTLRCSPRSGDLSVYWYQQSLDQGLQFLIQYYNGEERAKGNILERFSAQQFPDLHSELNLSSLELGDSALYFCASSVGLAGGLNIQYFGAGTRLSVL.

The rearrangement uses TRBV7-2 and TRBJ2-1; 7 bases are shared with TRBD1. Germline V lookup: CDR1 SGHTA, CDR2 FQGNSA. V lost 5 bases, J lost 9 bases, and 4 bases stayed unmatched. This CDR3 spans 12 amino acids. DNA of the CDR3: TGTGCCAGCAGCCTACAGGGGTGTGAGCAGTTCTTC. Its protein product is CASSLQGCEQFF.

V and J are TRBV29-1 and TRBJ1-3; D possibly corresponds to TRBD1 (5 bases). Germline-derived CDR1 and CDR2 are SQVTM and ANQGSEA. The length of the CDR3 is 17 residues. The ends were cut back, 0 bases at V and 0 bases at J, with 15 bases in the middle. CDR3 DNA: TGCAGCGTTGAAGATGAGGAGGGACTCTACTCTGGAAACACCATATATTTT. Protein: CSVEDEEGLYSGNTIYF.

This chain uses TRBV19 with TRBJ1-3; 7 bases line up with TRBD1. V shed 0 bases, J shed 0 bases, and the junction held 8 bases outside the gene matches. The germline V gene has CDR1 LNHDA and CDR2 SQIVND (reference sequence). This CDR3 contains 18 residues. CDR3 region: CASSIEGAGGSSGNTIYF. As DNA, the CDR3 is TGTGCCAGTAGTATAGAGGGGGCAGGGGGAAGCTCTGGAAACACCATATATTTT.

The sample holds one count of this clone. J is TRBJ2-7 and V is TRBV7-2, with D possibly being TRBD1 (6 bases). The CDR3 length is 14 residues. Trimming removed 2 bases at V and 1 base at J, with 9 bases between. The germline V gene has CDR1 SGHTA and CDR2 FQGNSA. The CDR3 protein is CASSLSGQSYEQYF. In DNA form, the CDR3 reads TGTGCCAGCAGCTTATCAGGACAGTCCTACGAGCAGTACTTC.

This clone came up a few times. The rearrangement joins TRBV4-3 to TRBJ2-5, with D perhaps matching TRBD2 (5 bases). Germline V CDR1 and CDR2: LGHNA, YSLEER. The CDR3 contains 15 residues. Trimming left V 0 bases short and J 2 bases short, with 10 bases between. CDR3 nucleotide sequence: TGCGCCAGCAGCCAAGACCTAGCCGATCAAGAGACCCAGTACTTC. It translates to CASSQDLADQETQYF.

CDR3 amino acids: CASRRQGAEKLFF. CDR3 nucleotides: TGTGCCAGTAGAAGACAGGGGGCTGAAAAACTGTTTTTT. V gene TRBV28 combines with J gene TRBJ1-4; TRBD1 matches at 10 bases. The CDR3 sequence is 13 residues long. J gave up 7 bases and V 9 bases, and 5 bases lay outside the gene matches. Germline assignment: CDR1 MDHEN and CDR2 SYDVKM.

This rearrangement joins TRBV11-2 to TRBJ1-1, with D hard to call. The CDR3 covers 14 residues. In germline, CDR1 is SGHAT, CDR2 FQNNGV. V was clipped by 5 bases and J by 1 base, with 11 bases between them. The CDR3 sequence is CASSRPQENTEAFF. In DNA form, the CDR3 reads TGTGCCAGCAGCCGACCTCAGGAGAACACTGAAGCTTTCTTT.

This chain uses TRBV11-2 with TRBJ2-2, with D tentatively TRBD2 (6 bases). V gave up 5 bases and J gave up 6 bases, with 13 bases separating them. Germline V gene data show CDR1 as SGHAT and CDR2 as FQNNGV. The CDR3 has 14 residues. The CDR3 protein is CASSPRLDPGELFF. Here the CDR3 DNA reads TGTGCCAGCAGCCCTCGACTAGATCCCGGGGAGCTGTTTTTT.

On this clone: This same CDR3 is encoded by further DNA sequences in the sample. The chain carries TRBV6-5 and TRBJ2-5, with 10 bases lining up with TRBD1. Losses at the gene ends were 2 bases for V and 5 bases for J; bases not matched to a gene: 5. This CDR3 has 15 residues. Germline assignment: CDR1 MNHEY and CDR2 SVGAGI. The DNA of the CDR3 is TGTGCCAGCAGTTACGCGGGACAGGGGTGGGAGACCCAGTACTTC. Translating it yields CASSYAGQGWETQYF.

This clone was seen more than once but under ten times. V and J are TRBV6-5 and TRBJ1-4; 12 bases align to TRBD1. The V gene's germline CDR1 is MNHEY and CDR2 SVGAGI. The CDR3 consists of 16 residues. Losses at the gene ends were 0 bases for V and 7 bases for J; bases not matched to a gene: 3. CDR3 nucleotide sequence: TGTGCCAGCAGTTACTCGGGACAGGGGGCTTTTGAAAAACTGTTTTTT. Translated: CASSYSGQGAFEKLFF.

The rearrangement joins TRBV5-1 to TRBJ1-1; D call uncertain. The germline V gene has CDR1 SGHRS and CDR2 YFSETQ. CDR3 length: 14 residues. Trimming shortened V by 3 bases and J by 2 bases, and 11 bases separated the two germline ends. The CDR3 DNA is TGCGCCAGCAGCTCAGGATGGTTCAACACTGAAGCTTTCTTT. Encoded protein: CASSSGWFNTEAFF.

CDR3: CASSPGLAAPTDTQYF. The CDR3 DNA is TGTGCCAGCAGCCCTGGACTAGCCGCTCCCACAGATACGCAGTATTTT. V is TRBV5-4 and J is TRBJ2-3; 8 positions match TRBD2. Germline V lookup: CDR1 SGHNT, CDR2 YYREEE (reference sequence). The CDR3 sequence is 16 residues long. J gave up 2 bases and V 4 bases, and 9 bases lay outside the gene matches.